This TCR beta chain was obtained from a study of early stage breast cancer tumors. About the study: Each sample averaged approximately 10-fold read coverage.

Study conclusions and caveats: Tumor and normal breast were distinguished via blood comparison in about 85% of the 16 patients. Enriched TCRB sequences shared across patients were mostly commonly generated sequences.

Notes on this clone: What it binds is not known.

Each sample had two DNA replicates, 0.5 to 0.65 ug blood or about 1.5 ug tissue. Only in-frame clones appear in the TCRdb table, and some are missing; sequencing was by immunoSEQ multiplex PCR. The sample carries tens of thousands of clones, 80% to 95% recorded once. From germline, CDR1 is SGDLS and CDR2 YYNGEE. Trimming cost V 0 bases and J 1 base, with 10 bases left between them. The CDR3 has 15 residues. The rearrangement joins TRBV9 to TRBJ2-5; possibly TRBD1 for D (5 bases). The sequenced sample was blood. The sequence came from a person aged 65 to 79 with breast cancer. In DNA, the CDR3 is TGTGCCAGCAGCGTAGGGGGCCGCACCCAAGAGACCCAGTACTTC. Its translation is CASSVGGRTQETQYF.